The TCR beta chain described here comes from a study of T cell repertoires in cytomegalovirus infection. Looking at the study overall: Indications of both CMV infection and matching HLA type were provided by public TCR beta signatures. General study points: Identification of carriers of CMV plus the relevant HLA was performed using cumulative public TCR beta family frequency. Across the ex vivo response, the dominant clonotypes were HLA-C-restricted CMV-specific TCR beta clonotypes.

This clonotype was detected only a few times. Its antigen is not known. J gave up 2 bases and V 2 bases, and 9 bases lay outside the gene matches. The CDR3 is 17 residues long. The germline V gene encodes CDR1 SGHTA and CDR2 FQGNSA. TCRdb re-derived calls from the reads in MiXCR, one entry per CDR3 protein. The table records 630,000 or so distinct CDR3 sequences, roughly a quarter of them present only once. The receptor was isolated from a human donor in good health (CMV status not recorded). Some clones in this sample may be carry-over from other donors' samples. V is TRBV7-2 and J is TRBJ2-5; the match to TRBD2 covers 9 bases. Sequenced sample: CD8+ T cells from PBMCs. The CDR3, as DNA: TGTGCCAGCAGCTTATTTTTAGCGGGGGCCGGTCAAGAGACCCAGTACTTC. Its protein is CASSLFLAGAGQETQYF.